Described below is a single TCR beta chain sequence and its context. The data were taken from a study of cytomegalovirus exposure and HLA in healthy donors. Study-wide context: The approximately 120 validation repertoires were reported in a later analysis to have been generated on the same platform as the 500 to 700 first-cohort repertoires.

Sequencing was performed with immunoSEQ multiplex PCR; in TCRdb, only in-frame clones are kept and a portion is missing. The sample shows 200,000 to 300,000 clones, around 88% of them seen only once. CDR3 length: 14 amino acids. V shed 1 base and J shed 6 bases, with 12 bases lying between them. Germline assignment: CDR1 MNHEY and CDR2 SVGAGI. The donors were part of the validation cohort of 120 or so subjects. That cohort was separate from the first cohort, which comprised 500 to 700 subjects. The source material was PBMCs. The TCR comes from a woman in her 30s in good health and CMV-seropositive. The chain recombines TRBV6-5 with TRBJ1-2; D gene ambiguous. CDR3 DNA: TGTGCCAGCAGTTACTTGGGCGGGCTTGATGGCTACACCTTC. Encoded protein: CASSYLGGLDGYTF.